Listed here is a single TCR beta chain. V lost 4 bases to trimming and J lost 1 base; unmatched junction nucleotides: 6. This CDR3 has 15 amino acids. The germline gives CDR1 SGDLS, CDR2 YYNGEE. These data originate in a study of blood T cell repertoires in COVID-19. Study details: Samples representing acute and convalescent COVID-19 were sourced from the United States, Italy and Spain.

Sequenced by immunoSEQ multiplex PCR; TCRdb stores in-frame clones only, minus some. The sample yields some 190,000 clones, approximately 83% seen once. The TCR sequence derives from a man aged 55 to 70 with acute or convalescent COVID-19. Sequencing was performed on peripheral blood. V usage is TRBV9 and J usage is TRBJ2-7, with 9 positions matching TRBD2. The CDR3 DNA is TGTGCCAGCAGCATGCAAGCGGGAGGATCCTACGAGCAGTACTTC. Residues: CASSMQAGGSYEQYF.